This entry lists 7 T cell receptor beta chains sequenced from one sample in a study of beta chain features in type 1 diabetes. The sequenced template was cDNA made from the entire isolated RNA. Method: immunoSEQ multiplex PCR; TCRdb's copy keeps in-frame clones and lacks some. The repertoire holds a few hundred thousand clones, with less than 35% as singletons. The sequenced sample consisted of central memory CD4+ T cells from blood. The source is a man aged 25-45 years in good health.

This chain links TRBV30 with TRBJ2-3, with 7 bases that match TRBD1. Germline CDR1 is GTSNPN and CDR2 is SVGIG (reference sequence). The V segment lost 0 bases and the J segment 0 bases; nucleotides outside the gene matches: 9. CDR3 size: 17 residues. CDR3 nucleotides: TGTGCCTGGAGTGTACAGGGGTCCGGGTTTAGCACAGATACGCAGTATTTT. Its translation: CAWSVQGSGFSTDTQYF. Filled out from reference TRBV30 and TRBJ2-3, the complete variable domain reads SQTIHQWPATLVQPVGSPLSLECTVEGTSNPNLYWYRQAAGRGLQLLFYSVGIGQISSEVPQNLSASRPQDRQFILSSKKLLLSDSGFYLCAWSVQGSGFSTDTQYFGPGTRLTVL.

This clone was counted only a few times. V and J are TRBV9 and TRBJ2-5; 7 positions match TRBD2. The last part of the DNA fits TRBJ2-7 better; the J call may be wrong. Germline CDR1 is SGDLS and CDR2 is YYNGEE. CDR3 size: 17 residues. The CDR3, as DNA: TGTGCCAGCATACGTAGGCTAGCGGAGATGTCCTCCTACGAGCAGTACTTC. It encodes CASIRRLAEMSSYEQYF.

This clone was picked up a small number of times. CDR3 DNA: TGCGCCAGCAGCTCCCCCTGGGGAACTGAAGCTTTCTTT. It codes for CASSSPWGTEAFF. The chain employs TRBV23-1 and TRBJ1-1; D unresolved. TRBV23-1 is classed as an ORF, of uncertain function. V lost 6 bases and J lost 5, with 13 bases in between. This CDR3 has 13 residues.

This clone occurred a few times. This chain links TRBV29-1 with TRBJ2-2; 7 nucleotides align to TRBD1. V trimming: 1 base; J trimming: 6 bases; junction bases outside the gene matches: 2. The germline V gene encodes CDR1 SQVTM and CDR2 ANQGSEA. This CDR3 contains 13 residues. In nucleotides, the CDR3 is TGCAGCGTTGAAGGGCAGGGGGCCGGGGAGCTGTTTTTT. Translation gives CSVEGQGAGELFF.

J is TRBJ1-5 and V is TRBV30; 7 nucleotides match TRBD1. The CDR3 sequence is 15 residues long. Trimming took 1 base from V and 2 from J; bases not matched to a gene: 5. Germline CDR1 reads GTSNPN; CDR2 reads SVGIG (reference sequence). DNA for the CDR3: TGTGCCTGGAGTGGGGGGACAGCGGGCAATCAGCCCCAGCATTTT. Translating gives CAWSGGTAGNQPQHF. The variable domain in full, with the rest retrieved from reference TRBV30 and TRBJ1-5, is SQTIHQWPATLVQPVGSPLSLECTVEGTSNPNLYWYRQAAGRGLQLLFYSVGIGQISSEVPQNLSASRPQDRQFILSSKKLLLSDSGFYLCAWSGGTAGNQPQHFGDGTRLSIL.

Only a few counts were recorded for this clone. The chain links TRBV7-2 to TRBJ2-1; 10 nucleotides agree with TRBD2. CDR1 SGHTA and CDR2 FQGNSA come from the germline V gene. The CDR3 loop spans 16 amino acids. Trimming removed 5 bases from V and 6 bases from J; junction bases left unmatched: 10. CDR3 sequence (DNA): TGTGCCAGCAGCAGGCCTAGCGGGAGAGAGGGCAATGAGCAGTTCTTC. Translation: CASSRPSGREGNEQFF.

The chain employs TRBV25-1 and TRBJ1-5; 7 bases line up with TRBD1. Germline V gene sequence: CDR1 MGHDK, CDR2 SYGVNS. This CDR3 has 16 residues. V was clipped by 5 bases and J by 4 bases; unmatched bases: 11. The CDR3 nucleotides are TGTGCCAGCAGTCCCGGGGGCAGGGGGTCGAATCAGCCCCAGCATTTT. Translating gives CASSPGGRGSNQPQHF.